These T cell receptor beta chains were read from a single sample in a study of blood T cell repertoires in COVID-19. Measured with immunoSEQ multiplex PCR; TCRdb has only the in-frame clones, and not every one. The data contain 200,000 to 250,000 clones, around nine tenths of them singletons. Material: peripheral blood. The receptors stem from a woman in her late teens or twenties who had recovered from COVID-19. CDR3s include the opening cysteine and the closing phenylalanine or tryptophan.

TRBV6-6	TRBJ1-6	CASRRRGQGANNSPLHF
TRBV9	TRBJ1-1	CASSVVGGTTEAFF
TRBV6-5	TRBJ2-7	CASTRTLDSNYEQYF
TRBV7-8	TRBJ2-5	CASSLLEGEETQYF
TRBV5-3	TRBJ1-1	CARSPGFVKTEAFF
TRBV30	TRBJ2-7	CAWLKDRVAEQYF
TRBV18	TRBJ2-2	CASSPQSGLGDTGELFF
TRBV6-6	TRBJ1-5	CASRNPTGINQPQHF
TRBV7-2	TRBJ2-5	CASSFGQKQETQYF
TRBV9	TRBJ2-7	CASSVAGTRDSEQYF
TRBV2	TRBJ2-3	CASTRTGALSGADTQYF
TRBV7-9	TRBJ1-2	CASSLARTGRLNYGYTF
TRBV19	TRBJ2-5	CASSIDYRGTGEETQYF
TRBV5-4	TRBJ2-7	CASSLADREGHF
TRBV7-9	TRBJ2-1	CASSFTGTGNYNEQFF
TRBV5-1	TRBJ1-1	CASSFQGPEAFF
TRBV4-1	TRBJ2-2	CASRQTRSRGNTGELFF
TRBV29-1	TRBJ1-2	CSVGGLGSYGYTF
TRBV6-2/TRBV6-3	TRBJ1-2	CASSRPGHDDYGYTF
TRBV3-1/TRBV3-2	TRBJ2-2	CASSHHGQGRTGELFF
TRBV5-1	TRBJ1-1	CASSSDRGTEAFF
TRBV18	TRBJ2-2	CASSTQAPKNTGELFF
TRBV19	TRBJ1-2	CASSTTVRGYGYTF
TRBV20-1	TRBJ2-7	CRVGGSEQYF
TRBV10-3	TRBJ2-7	CAISRQGDPLYEQYF
TRBV5-1	TRBJ1-2	CASSLWSEQPYGYTF
TRBV7-7	TRBJ2-1	CASSLSGRAGNEQFF
TRBV5-4	TRBJ2-2	CASSPRAGNTGELFF
TRBV5-4	TRBJ2-2	CASSLERLKAGTGELFF
TRBV7-9	TRBJ2-2	CASSFLPEWGTGNTGELFF
TRBV19	TRBJ1-5	CASRHGMVINQPQHF
TRBV4-3	TRBJ1-1	CASSPGTAHTEAFF
TRBV27	TRBJ2-2	CASSPLDTFGELFF
TRBV14	TRBJ1-1	CASSIQRGGTEAFF
TRBV6-1	TRBJ2-1	CASSGTSGSYYNEQFF
TRBV18	TRBJ2-3	CASSLTSTDTQYF
TRBV6-5	TRBJ1-1	CASGRQGRTEAFF
TRBV5-4	TRBJ2-7	CASSLPGQWSYEQYF
TRBV5-4	TRBJ2-7	CASSSLGQGAGEQYF
TRBV3-1/TRBV3-2	TRBJ1-2	CASSQSSVAGYTF
TRBV9	TRBJ1-2	CASSVAGEGYGYTF
TRBV20-1	TRBJ2-1	CSAPDMDEQFF
TRBV5-1	TRBJ2-1	CASSLAIYNEQFF
TRBV6-4	TRBJ2-1	CASSDIAYRETYNEQFF
TRBV24-1	TRBJ2-1	CATSDPRGTSEQFF
TRBV19	TRBJ2-1	CASSIVAGNEQFF
TRBV3-1/TRBV3-2	TRBJ2-7	CASSQDGRDPQYF
TRBV28	TRBJ2-1	CATKSSSYNEQFF